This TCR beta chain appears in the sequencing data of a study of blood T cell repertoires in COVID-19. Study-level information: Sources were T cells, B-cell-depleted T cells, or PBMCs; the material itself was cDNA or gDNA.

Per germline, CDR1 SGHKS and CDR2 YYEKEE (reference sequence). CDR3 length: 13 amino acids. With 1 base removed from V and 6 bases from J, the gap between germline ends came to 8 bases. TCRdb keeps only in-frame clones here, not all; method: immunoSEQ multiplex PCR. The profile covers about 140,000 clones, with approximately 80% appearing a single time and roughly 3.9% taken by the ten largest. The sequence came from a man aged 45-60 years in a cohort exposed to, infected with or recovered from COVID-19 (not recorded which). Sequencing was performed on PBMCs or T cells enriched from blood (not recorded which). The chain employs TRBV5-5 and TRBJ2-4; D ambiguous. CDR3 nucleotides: TGTGCCAGCAGCTTGAGTTTCAGAAACATTCAGTACTTC. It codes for CASSLSFRNIQYF.